This TCR beta chain emerged from a study of blood T cell repertoires in COVID-19. In the study overall: The samples span acute and convalescent COVID-19 from the United States, Italy and Spain. T cells, B-cell-depleted T cells, or PBMCs supplied cDNA or gDNA.

Clones were read by immunoSEQ multiplex PCR, and TCRdb kept only the in-frame ones, dropping some. Of roughly 250,000 clones in the sample, 84% are singletons; the top ten hold over 8.5%. V was pared by 6 bases and J by 5 bases, with 23 bases between. CDR1 and CDR2 from the germline V gene are SGHRS and YFSETQ. The CDR3 totals 16 residues. This TCR came from a human donor in a cohort sampled during active COVID-19. This sequence joins TRBV5-1 and TRBJ2-5; possible D gene TRBD2, 6 bases. The sequencing input was peripheral blood. This chain's CDR3 is CASTPNGSPNGETQYF. The CDR3 DNA follows: TGCGCCAGCACTCCTAACGGGAGCCCAAACGGGGAGACCCAGTACTTC.